This T cell receptor beta chain was profiled in a study of tumor and adjacent non-tumor tissue in lung cancer. This CDR3 contains 14 residues. Per germline, CDR1 SGHAT and CDR2 FQDESV (reference sequence). Trimming shortened V by 7 bases and J by 0 bases, and 9 bases separated the two germline ends. General observations from the study: Top 100 clones took a larger repertoire share in normal lung. Tumor tissue had significantly higher TCR diversity than normal lung.

No cell sorting was done before RNA was extracted from the tissue. More than 3 cm separated this lung sample from the edge of the tumor. Between August and November 2014, newly diagnosed, chemotherapy-naive lung cancer patients underwent thoracic surgery in China. A modified ARM-PCR protocol with three rounds of nested PCR amplified TCRbeta. TCRdb re-analysed the multiplex PCR reads in MiXCR, keeping a single row per CDR3 protein. This table has some 70,000 distinct CDR3 sequences, about two thirds appearing once. Details on this clonotype: Its cognate antigen is unknown.

The TCR comes from a woman aged 50 to 60 with non-small cell lung cancer. V gene TRBV11-1 combines with J gene TRBJ2-2; D may be TRBD2 (6 bases). Sequenced: distant non-tumor lung tissue. The CDR3 DNA follows: TGTGCCAGCACCGGGAGATCGAACACCGGGGAGCTGTTTTTT. It is translated as CASTGRSNTGELFF.